This T cell receptor (beta chain) emerged from a study of blood T cells in healthy people across ages. Findings of the study overall: The study could not conclusively compare naive and antigen-experienced cells, given its unsorted PBMCs. Per million T cells, TCR beta diversity dropped about linearly as age rose.

This clonotype has at least ten counts. The antigen is unknown. V lost 0 bases to trimming and J lost 3 bases; unmatched junction nucleotides: 1. This CDR3 is built from 15 residues. Germline V gives CDR1 LGHNA, CDR2 YSLEER. Sample-barcoded 5' priming and a J-beta primer mix drove a second PCR of roughly 6 to 12 cycles. TCRdb recomputed calls from the 5' RACE reads with MiXCR, one row per CDR3 protein. This table holds approximately 800,000 distinct CDR3 sequences, approximately 67% found once. This sequence originates from a man under 40 in good health. V and J are TRBV4-3 and TRBJ2-1; 8 bases map to TRBD1. Sequences were obtained from blood. The CDR3 nucleotides read TGCGCCAGCAGCCAAGAAGGACAGGGCTACAATGAGCAGTTCTTC. Encoded protein: CASSQEGQGYNEQFF.